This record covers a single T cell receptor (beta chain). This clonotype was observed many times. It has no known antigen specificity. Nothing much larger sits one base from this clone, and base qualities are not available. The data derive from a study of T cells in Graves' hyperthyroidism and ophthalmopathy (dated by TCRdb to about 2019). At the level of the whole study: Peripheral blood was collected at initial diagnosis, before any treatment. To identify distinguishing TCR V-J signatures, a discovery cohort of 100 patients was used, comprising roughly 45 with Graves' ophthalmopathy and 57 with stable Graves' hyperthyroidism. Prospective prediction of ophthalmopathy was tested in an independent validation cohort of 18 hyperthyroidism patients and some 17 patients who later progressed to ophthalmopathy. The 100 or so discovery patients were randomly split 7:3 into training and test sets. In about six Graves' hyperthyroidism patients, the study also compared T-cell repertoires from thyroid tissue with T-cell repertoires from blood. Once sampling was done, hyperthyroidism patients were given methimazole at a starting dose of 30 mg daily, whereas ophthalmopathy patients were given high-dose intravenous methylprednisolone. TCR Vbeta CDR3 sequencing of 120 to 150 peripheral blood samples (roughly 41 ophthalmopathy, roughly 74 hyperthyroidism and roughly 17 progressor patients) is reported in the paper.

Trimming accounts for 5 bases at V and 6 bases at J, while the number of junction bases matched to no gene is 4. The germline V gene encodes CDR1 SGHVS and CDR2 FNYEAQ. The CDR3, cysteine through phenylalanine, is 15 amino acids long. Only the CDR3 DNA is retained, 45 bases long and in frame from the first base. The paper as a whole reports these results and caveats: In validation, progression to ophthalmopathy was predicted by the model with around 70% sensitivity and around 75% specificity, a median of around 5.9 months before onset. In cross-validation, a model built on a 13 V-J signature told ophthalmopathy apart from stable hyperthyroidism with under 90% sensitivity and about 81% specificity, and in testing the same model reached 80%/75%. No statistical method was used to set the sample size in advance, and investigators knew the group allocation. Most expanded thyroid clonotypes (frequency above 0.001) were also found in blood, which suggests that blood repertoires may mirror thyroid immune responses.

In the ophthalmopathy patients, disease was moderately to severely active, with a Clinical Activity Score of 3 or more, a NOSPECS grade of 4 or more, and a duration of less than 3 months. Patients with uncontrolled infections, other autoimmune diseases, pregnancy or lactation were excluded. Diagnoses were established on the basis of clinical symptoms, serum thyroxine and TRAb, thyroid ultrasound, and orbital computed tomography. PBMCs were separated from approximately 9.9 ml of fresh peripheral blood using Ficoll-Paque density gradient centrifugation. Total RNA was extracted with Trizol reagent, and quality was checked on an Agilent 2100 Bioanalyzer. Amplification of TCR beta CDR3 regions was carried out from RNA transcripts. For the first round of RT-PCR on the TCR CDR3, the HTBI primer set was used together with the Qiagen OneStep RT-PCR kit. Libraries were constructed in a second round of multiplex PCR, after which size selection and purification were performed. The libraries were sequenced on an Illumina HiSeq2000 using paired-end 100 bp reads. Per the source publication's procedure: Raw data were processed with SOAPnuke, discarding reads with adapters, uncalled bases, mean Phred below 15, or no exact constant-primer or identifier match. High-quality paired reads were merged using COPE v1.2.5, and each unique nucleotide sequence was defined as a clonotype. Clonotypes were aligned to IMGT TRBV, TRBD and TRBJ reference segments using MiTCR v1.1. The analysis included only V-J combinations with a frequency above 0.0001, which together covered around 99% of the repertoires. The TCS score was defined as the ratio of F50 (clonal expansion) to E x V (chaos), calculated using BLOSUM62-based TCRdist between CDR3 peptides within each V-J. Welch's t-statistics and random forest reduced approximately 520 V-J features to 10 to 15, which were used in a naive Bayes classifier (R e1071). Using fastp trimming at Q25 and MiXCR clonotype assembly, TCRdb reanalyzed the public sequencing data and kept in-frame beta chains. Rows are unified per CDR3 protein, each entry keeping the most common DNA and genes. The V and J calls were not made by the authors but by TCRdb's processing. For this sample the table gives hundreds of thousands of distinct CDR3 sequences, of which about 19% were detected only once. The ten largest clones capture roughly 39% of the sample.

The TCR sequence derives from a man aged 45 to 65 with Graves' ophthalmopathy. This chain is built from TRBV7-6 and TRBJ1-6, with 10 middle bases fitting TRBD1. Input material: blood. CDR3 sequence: CASSLRTGGNSPLHF. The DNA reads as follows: TGTGCCAGCAGCCTCCGGACAGGGGGTAATTCACCCCTCCACTTT.